The clone carrying this T cell receptor beta chain was seen a handful of times. The CDR3 is made up of 13 amino acids. V lost 2 bases to trimming and J lost 6 bases, with 10 bases between them. This record belongs to a study of blood T cell repertoires in COVID-19. Background on the study: Spain, Italy and the United States supplied samples that represented acute and convalescent COVID-19. Nucleic acid was either cDNA or gDNA, and it came from T cells, B-cell-depleted T cells, or PBMCs.

Those enrolled in Seattle joined during active infection and were followed longitudinally afterward. In the study's own analysis: By means of reference gene primer amplification, nucleated cell counts were estimated. Measured with immunoSEQ multiplex PCR; TCRdb has only the in-frame clones, and not every one. Clone size and V and J calls were adopted from that table, with D and trimming inferred from the DNA. Found here are 200,000 to 250,000 clones, 84% of them singletons; the top ten hold roughly 7.8%. The TCR comes from a woman of 80 years or more with COVID-19, enrolled during active disease. The V call is TRBV12-3 or TRBV12-4, the J call TRBJ1-1, with a tentative D call TRBD1 (5 bases). Sequencing was carried out using peripheral blood. The CDR3, as DNA: TGTGCCAGCAGTTTATCGGGGGGGGCTGAAGCTTTCTTT. Its translation: CASSLSGGAEAFF.